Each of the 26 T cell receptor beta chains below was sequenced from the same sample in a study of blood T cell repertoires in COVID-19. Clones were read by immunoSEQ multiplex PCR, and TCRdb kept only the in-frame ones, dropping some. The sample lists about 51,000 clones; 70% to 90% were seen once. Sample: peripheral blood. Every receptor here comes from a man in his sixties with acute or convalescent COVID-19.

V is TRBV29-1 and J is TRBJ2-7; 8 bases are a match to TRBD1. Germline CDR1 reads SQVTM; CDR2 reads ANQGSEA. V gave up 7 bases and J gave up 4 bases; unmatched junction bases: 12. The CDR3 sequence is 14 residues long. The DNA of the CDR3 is TGCAGCGCCTTGGTCCGGACAGGGTGGTACGAGCAGTACTTC. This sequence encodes CSALVRTGWYEQYF.

CDR3 region: CASSGGAIGLPNEKLFF. In nucleotides, the CDR3 is TGCGCCAGCAGCGGCGGTGCCATTGGGTTGCCAAATGAAAAACTGTTTTTT. The rearrangement joins TRBV5-1 to TRBJ1-4; D is undetermined. Trimming pared 4 bases from V and 5 bases from J, leaving 21 bases between. The CDR3 has 17 residues. Germline lookup yields CDR1 SGHRS and CDR2 YFSETQ.

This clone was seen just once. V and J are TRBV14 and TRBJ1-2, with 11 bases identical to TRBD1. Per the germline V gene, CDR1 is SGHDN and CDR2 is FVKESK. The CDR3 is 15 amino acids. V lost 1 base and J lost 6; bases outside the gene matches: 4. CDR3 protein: CASSQVPGQGDGYTF. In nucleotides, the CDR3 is TGTGCCAGCAGCCAAGTCCCGGGACAGGGGGATGGCTACACCTTC.

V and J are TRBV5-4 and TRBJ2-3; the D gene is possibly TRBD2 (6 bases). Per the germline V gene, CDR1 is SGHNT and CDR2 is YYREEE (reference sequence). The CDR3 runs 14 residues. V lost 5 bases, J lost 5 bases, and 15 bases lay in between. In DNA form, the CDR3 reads TGTGCCAGCAGGCCCGGGACTCTTGTAGATACGCAGTATTTT. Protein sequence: CASRPGTLVDTQYF.

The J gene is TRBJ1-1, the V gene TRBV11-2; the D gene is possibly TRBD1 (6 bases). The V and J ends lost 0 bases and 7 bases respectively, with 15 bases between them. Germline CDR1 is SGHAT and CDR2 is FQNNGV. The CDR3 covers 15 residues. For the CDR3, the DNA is TGTGCCAGCAGCTTAGAACGGACAGTGAATAATGAAGCTTTCTTT. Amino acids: CASSLERTVNNEAFF.

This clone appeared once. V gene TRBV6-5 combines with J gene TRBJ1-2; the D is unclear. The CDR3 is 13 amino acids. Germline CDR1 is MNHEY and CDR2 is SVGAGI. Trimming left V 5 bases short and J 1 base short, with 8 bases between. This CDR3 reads CASSPGDNYGYTF. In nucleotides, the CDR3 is TGTGCCAGCAGTCCGGGAGATAACTATGGCTACACCTTC.

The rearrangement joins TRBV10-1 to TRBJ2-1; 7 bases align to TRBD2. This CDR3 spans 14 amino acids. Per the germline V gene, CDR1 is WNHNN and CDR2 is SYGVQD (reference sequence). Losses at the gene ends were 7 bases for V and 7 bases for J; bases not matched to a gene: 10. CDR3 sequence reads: CASIAGEGENEQFF. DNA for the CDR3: TGCGCCAGCATTGCGGGAGAAGGAGAGAATGAGCAGTTCTTC.

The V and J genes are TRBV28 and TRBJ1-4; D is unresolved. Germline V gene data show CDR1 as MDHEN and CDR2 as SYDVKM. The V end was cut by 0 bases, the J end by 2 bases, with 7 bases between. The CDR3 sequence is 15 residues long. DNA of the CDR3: TGTGCCAGCAGTTTATGGACAAACACTAATGAAAAACTGTTTTTT. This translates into CASSLWTNTNEKLFF.

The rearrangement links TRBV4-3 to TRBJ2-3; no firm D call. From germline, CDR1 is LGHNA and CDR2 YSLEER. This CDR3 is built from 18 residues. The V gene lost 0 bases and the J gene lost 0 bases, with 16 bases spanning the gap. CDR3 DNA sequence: TGCGCCAGCAGCCAAGATTCCCTATTCGAGCCTAGCACAGATACGCAGTATTTT. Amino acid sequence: CASSQDSLFEPSTDTQYF.

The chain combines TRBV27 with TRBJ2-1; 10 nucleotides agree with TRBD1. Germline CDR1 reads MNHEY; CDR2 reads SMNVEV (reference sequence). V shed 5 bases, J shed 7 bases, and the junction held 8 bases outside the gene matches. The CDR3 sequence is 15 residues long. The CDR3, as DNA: TGTGCCAGCAGTCATCGGACAGGGGGTTTGAATGAGCAGTTCTTC. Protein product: CASSHRTGGLNEQFF.

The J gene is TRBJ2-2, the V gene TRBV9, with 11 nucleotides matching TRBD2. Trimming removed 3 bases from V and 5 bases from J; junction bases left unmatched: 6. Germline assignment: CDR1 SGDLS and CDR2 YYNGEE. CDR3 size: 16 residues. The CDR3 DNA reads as TGTGCCAGCAGCGGTAGCGGGGGGGTTTCAACCGGGGAGCTGTTTTTT. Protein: CASSGSGGVSTGELFF.

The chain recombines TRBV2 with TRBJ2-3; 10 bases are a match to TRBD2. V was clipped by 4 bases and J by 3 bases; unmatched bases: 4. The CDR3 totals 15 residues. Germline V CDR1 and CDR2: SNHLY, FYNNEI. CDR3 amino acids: CASSGWTSGTDTQYF. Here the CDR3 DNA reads TGTGCCAGCAGTGGATGGACTAGCGGAACAGATACGCAGTATTTT.

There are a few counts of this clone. The CDR3 reads CASSEAAGWGKQFF. CDR3 bases: TGTGCCAGCAGTGAAGCCGCGGGATGGGGAAAGCAGTTCTTC. The chain joins TRBV6-1 to TRBJ2-1, with D perhaps TRBD2 (6 bases). V dropped 0 bases and J dropped 11 bases, with 14 bases sitting between them. Germline V gene lookup returns CDR1 MNHNS and CDR2 SASEGT. This CDR3 spans 14 amino acids.

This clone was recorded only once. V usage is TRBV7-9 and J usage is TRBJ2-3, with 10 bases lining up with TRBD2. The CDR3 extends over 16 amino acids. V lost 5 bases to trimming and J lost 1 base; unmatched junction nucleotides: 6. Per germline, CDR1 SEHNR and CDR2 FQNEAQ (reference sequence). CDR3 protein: CASSLTSGTGTDTQYF. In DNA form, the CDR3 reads TGTGCCAGCAGCCTAACTAGCGGGACGGGCACAGATACGCAGTATTTT.

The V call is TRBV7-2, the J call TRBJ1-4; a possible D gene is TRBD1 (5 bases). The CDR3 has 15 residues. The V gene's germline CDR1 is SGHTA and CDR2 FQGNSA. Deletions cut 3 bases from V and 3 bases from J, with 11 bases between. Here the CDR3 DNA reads TGTGCCAGCAGCTTTGGGGGGGGACCTAATGAAAAACTGTTTTTT. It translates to CASSFGGGPNEKLFF.

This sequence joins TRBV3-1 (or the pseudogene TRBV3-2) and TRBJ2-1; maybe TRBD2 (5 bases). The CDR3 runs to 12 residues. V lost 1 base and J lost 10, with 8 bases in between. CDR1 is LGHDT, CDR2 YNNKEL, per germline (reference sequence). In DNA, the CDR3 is TGTGCCAGCAGCCAAGGGACTCAAGAGCAGTTCTTC. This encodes CASSQGTQEQFF.

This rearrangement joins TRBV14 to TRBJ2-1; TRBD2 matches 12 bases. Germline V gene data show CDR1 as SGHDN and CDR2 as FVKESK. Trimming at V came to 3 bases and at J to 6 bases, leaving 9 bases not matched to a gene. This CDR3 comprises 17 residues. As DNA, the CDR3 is TGTGCCAGCAGCCATCGGGGGCTAGCGGGGGGGTCCAATGAGCAGTTCTTC. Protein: CASSHRGLAGGSNEQFF.

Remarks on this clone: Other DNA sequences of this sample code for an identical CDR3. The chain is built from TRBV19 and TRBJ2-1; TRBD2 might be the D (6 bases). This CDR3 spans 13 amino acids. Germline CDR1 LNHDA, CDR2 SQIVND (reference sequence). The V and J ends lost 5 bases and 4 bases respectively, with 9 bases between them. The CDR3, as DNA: TGTGCCAGTAGTCCGCGGGGTTACAATGAGCAGTTCTTC. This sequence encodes CASSPRGYNEQFF.

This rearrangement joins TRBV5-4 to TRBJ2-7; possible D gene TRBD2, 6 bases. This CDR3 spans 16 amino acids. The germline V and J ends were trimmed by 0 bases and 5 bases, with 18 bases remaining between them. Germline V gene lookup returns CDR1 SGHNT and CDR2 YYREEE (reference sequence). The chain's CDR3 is CASSLGPSGSRNEQYF. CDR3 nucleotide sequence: TGTGCCAGCAGCTTGGGGCCTTCCGGGAGTCGGAACGAGCAGTACTTC.

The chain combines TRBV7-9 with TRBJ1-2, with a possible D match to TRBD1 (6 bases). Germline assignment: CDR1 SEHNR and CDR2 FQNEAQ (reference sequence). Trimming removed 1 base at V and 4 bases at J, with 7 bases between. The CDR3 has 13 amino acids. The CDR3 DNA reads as TGTGCCAGCAGCTTAGAACAGGGCTATGGCTACACCTTC. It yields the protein CASSLEQGYGYTF. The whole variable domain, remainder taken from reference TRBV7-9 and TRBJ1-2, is DTGVSQNPRHKITKRGQNVTFRCDPISEHNRLYWYRQTLGQGPEFLTYFQNEAQLEKSRLLSDRFSAERPKGSFSTLEIQRTEQGDSAMYLCASSLEQGYGYTFGSGTRLTVV.

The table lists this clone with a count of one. The CDR3 spells CSAREGEAFF. The CDR3 nucleotides read TGCAGTGCTAGAGAGGGCGAAGCTTTCTTT. The gene calls are TRBV20-1 and TRBJ1-1; D gene uncertain. V gave up 0 bases and J gave up 8 bases, with 4 bases separating them. The CDR3 spans 10 residues. Germline assignment: CDR1 DFQATT and CDR2 SNEGSKA (reference sequence).

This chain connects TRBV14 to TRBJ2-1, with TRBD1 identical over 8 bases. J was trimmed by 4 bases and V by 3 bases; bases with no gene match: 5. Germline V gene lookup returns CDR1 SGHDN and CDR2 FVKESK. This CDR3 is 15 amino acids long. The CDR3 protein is CASSQPDRAYNEQFF. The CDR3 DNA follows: TGTGCCAGCAGCCAGCCGGACAGGGCGTACAATGAGCAGTTCTTC.

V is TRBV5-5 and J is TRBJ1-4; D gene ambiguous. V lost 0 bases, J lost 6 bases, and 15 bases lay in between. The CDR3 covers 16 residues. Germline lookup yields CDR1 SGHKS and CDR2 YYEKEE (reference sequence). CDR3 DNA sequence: TGTGCCAGCAGCTTGGCCAGCCCGGGAGGATATGAAAAACTGTTTTTT. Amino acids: CASSLASPGGYEKLFF.

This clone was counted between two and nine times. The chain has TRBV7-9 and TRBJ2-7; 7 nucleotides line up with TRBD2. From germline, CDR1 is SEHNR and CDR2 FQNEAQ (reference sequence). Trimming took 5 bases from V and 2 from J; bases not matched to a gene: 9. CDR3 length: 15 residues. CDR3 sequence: CASSPSGGFPYEQYF. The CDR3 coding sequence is TGTGCCAGCAGCCCTAGCGGAGGGTTTCCCTACGAGCAGTACTTC.

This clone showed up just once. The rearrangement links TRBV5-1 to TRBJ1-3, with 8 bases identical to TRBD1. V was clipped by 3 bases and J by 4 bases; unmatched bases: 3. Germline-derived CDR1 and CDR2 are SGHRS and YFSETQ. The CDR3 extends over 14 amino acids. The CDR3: CASSSTGVGNTIYF. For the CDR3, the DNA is TGCGCCAGCAGCTCGACAGGGGTCGGAAACACCATATATTTT.

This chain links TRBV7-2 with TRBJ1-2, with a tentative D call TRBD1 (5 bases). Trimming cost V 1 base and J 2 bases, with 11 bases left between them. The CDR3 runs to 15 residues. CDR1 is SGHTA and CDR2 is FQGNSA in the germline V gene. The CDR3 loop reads CASSLVPSGNYGYTF. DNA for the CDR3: TGTGCCAGCAGCTTAGTGCCATCAGGGAACTATGGCTACACCTTC. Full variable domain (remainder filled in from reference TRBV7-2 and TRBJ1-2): GAGVSQSPSNKVTEKGKDVELRCDPISGHTALYWYRQSLGQGLEFLIYFQGNSAPDKSGLPSDRFSAERTGGSVSTLTIQRTQQEDSAVYLCASSLVPSGNYGYTFGSGTRLTVV.